The 11 T cell receptor beta chains reported below all come from one sample, sequenced in a study of blood T cell repertoires in COVID-19. Clones were read by immunoSEQ multiplex PCR, and TCRdb kept only the in-frame ones, dropping some. In the table there are 70,000 to 90,000 clones, around 90% of which are singletons. Sequencing used peripheral blood. These receptors were collected from a human donor in a cohort sampled during active COVID-19.

In this sample, this clone turned up once. CDR3 amino acids: CASSSRGAASYEQYF. CDR3 coding DNA: TGTGCCAGCAGCTCCCGGGGGGCGGCCTCCTACGAGCAGTACTTC. This chain links TRBV3-1 (or the pseudogene TRBV3-2) with TRBJ2-7; a weak D match, TRBD2 (7 bases). V was trimmed by 5 bases and J by 0 bases, leaving 14 bases between them. Germline CDR1 reads LGHDT; CDR2 reads YNNKEL (reference sequence). The CDR3 consists of 15 residues.

The chain recombines TRBV27 with TRBJ2-3; 7 positions agree with TRBD2. Germline trimming cut 3 bases from V and 4 bases from J; bases unmatched to any gene: 7. CDR1 and CDR2 (germline): MNHEY, SMNVEV (reference sequence). The CDR3 has 15 residues. The CDR3 DNA follows: TGTGCCAGCAGTTTGCAGCGGGGCGGATCAGATACGCAGTATTTT. It translates to CASSLQRGGSDTQYF.

This clone was counted once. The CDR3 loop reads CASSSKTGKYEQYF. The CDR3 DNA follows: TGTGCCAGCAGCTCGAAGACAGGGAAGTACGAGCAGTACTTC. The rearrangement links TRBV7-2 to TRBJ2-7; 7 bases match TRBD1. Trimming cost V 4 bases and J 4 bases; bases outside gene matches: 7. There are 14 residues in the CDR3. The germline V gene encodes CDR1 SGHTA and CDR2 FQGNSA.

The gene calls are TRBV6-1 and TRBJ1-3; 12 bases match TRBD1. The V and J ends lost 2 bases and 4 bases, in that order; junction bases with no gene match: 12. Germline CDR1 and CDR2: MNHNS and SASEGT. CDR3 length equals 19 residues. The CDR3 protein is CASSEKGTGGIRKGNTIYF. Here the CDR3 DNA reads TGTGCCAGCAGTGAAAAGGGGACAGGGGGCATTCGAAAAGGAAACACCATATATTTT.

This chain joins TRBV4-1 and TRBJ2-5; the D gene is possibly TRBD2 (5 bases). The CDR3 has 15 amino acids. Germline CDR1 and CDR2: MGHRA and YSYEKL. Trimming pared 1 base from V and 4 bases from J, leaving 13 bases between. The CDR3 reads CASSQVLRVGETQYF. The CDR3 DNA reads as TGCGCCAGCAGCCAAGTATTGAGGGTTGGAGAGACCCAGTACTTC.

The chain combines TRBV6-5 with TRBJ2-5; perhaps TRBD2 as D (6 bases). CDR3 size: 15 residues. The V gene lost 6 bases and the J gene lost 4 bases, with 18 bases spanning the gap. The germline V gene has CDR1 MNHEY and CDR2 SVGAGI. CDR3: CASREGRTPGETQYF. The CDR3 DNA sequence: TGTGCCAGCAGGGAGGGACGGACCCCCGGAGAGACCCAGTACTTC.

This rearrangement joins TRBV2 to TRBJ2-4; a weak D match, TRBD1 (6 bases). V was clipped by 8 bases and J by 0 bases, with 8 bases between them. The CDR3 loop spans 13 amino acids. Per germline, CDR1 SNHLY and CDR2 FYNNEI. CDR3 bases: TGTGCCAGCCAGGGGTTAGCCAAAAACATTCAGTACTTC. Amino acid sequence: CASQGLAKNIQYF.

The chain combines TRBV10-2 with TRBJ2-2, with 9 bases fitting TRBD2. V trimming: 3 bases; J trimming: 6 bases; junction bases outside the gene matches: 11. Germline V lookup: CDR1 WSHSY, CDR2 SAAADI. The CDR3 has 17 residues. CDR3 DNA: TGCGCCAGCAGTGAACCACTAGCGGGTTATGTGCCCGGGGAGCTGTTTTTT. Amino acid sequence: CASSEPLAGYVPGELFF.

The chain links TRBV6-5 to TRBJ1-6; 9 nucleotides align to TRBD1. The germline gives CDR1 MNHEY, CDR2 SVGAGI. The CDR3 has 15 amino acids. J lost 7 bases, V lost 1 base, and 2 bases had no gene match. CDR3 protein: CASSYWGQGNSPLHF. The CDR3 nucleotides are TGTGCCAGCAGTTACTGGGGACAGGGAAATTCACCCCTCCACTTT.

The J gene is TRBJ1-4, the V gene TRBV19; 9 positions agree with TRBD1. Unmatched junction bases numbered 11, after V lost 7 bases and J lost 2 bases. From germline, CDR1 is LNHDA and CDR2 SQIVND (reference sequence). The CDR3 has 17 amino acids. The CDR3 region is CASTPGQGNPTNEKLFF. Written as DNA, the CDR3 is TGTGCCAGTACCCCGGGACAGGGTAATCCTACTAATGAAAAACTGTTTTTT.

This chain uses TRBV5-1 with TRBJ2-2; TRBD2 aligns across 9 bases. V was clipped by 4 bases and J by 5 bases; unmatched bases: 6. Germline V gene data show CDR1 as SGHRS and CDR2 as YFSETQ. CDR3 size: 15 residues. In DNA, the CDR3 is TGCGCCAGCAGCCCGCTAGCGGGGAGAACCGGGGAGCTGTTTTTT. It translates to CASSPLAGRTGELFF.